This T cell receptor (beta chain) is from a study of control samples from healthy donors and cancer patients. Clones were read by immunoSEQ multiplex PCR, and TCRdb kept only the in-frame ones, dropping some. The profile shows roughly 98,000 clones, more than 80% of them singletons. This clonotype originated in a man younger than 35 in good health. The source material was blood.

Here the CDR3 DNA reads TGTGCCAGCTCTCCCGGGACTAGTTTTTCTAAAGAGCAGTACTTC. Amino acid sequence: CASSPGTSFSKEQYF. This rearrangement joins TRBV18 to TRBJ2-7; 8 bases fit TRBD2. This CDR3 is built from 15 residues. Unmatched junction bases numbered 14, after V lost 6 bases and J lost 7 bases. Germline V gene sequence: CDR1 KGHSH, CDR2 LQKENI.